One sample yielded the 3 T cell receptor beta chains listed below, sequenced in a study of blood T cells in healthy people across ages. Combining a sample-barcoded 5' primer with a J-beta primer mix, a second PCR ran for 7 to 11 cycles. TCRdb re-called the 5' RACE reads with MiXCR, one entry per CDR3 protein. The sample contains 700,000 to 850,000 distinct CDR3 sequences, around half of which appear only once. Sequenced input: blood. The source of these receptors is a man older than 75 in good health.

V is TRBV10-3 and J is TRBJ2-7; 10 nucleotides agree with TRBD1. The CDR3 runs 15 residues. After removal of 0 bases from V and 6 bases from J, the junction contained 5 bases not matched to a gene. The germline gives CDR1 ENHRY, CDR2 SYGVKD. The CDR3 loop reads CAISESGQGVGEQYF. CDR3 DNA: TGTGCCATCAGTGAGTCTGGACAGGGGGTCGGCGAGCAGTACTTC.

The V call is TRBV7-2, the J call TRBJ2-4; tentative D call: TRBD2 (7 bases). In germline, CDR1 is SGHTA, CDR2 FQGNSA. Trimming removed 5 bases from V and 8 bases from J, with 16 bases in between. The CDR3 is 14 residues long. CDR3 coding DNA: TGTGCCAGCAGCCCTTATAGGGGGGGAGACATTCAGTACTTC. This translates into CASSPYRGGDIQYF.

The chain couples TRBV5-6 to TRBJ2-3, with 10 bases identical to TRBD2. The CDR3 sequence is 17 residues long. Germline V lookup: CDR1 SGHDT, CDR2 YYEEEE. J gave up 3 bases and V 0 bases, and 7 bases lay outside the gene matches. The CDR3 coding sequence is TGTGCCAGCAGCTTGGAAGCGGGAGGGTTGAGGACAGATACGCAGTATTTT. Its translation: CASSLEAGGLRTDTQYF.